This TCR beta chain was sequenced in a study of blood T cell repertoires in COVID-19. Study at large: From T cells, B-cell-depleted T cells, or PBMCs came the material, which was cDNA or gDNA.

With V trimmed by 5 bases and J by 8 bases, 4 bases remained unmatched. Germline V gene data show CDR1 as SGHTA and CDR2 as FQGTGA. CDR3 size: 13 residues. The authors' processing: Estimates of nucleated cell counts were drawn from the amplification of reference gene primers. Only in-frame clones appear in the TCRdb table, and some are missing; sequencing was by immunoSEQ multiplex PCR. The V and J calls and clone size are taken from that table; D and trimming were inferred from the DNA. The sample gives approximately 240,000 clones, around 83% of which show up once; around 1.5% is in the top ten. The TCR sequence derives from a woman aged 40 to 55 who had recovered from COVID-19. This chain connects TRBV7-3 to TRBJ2-1; 9 bases are a match to TRBD2. The sequencing sample was made of peripheral blood. The CDR3 DNA is TGTGCCAGCAGCCCCGCGGGGGGGCATGAGCAGTTCTTC. This gives the protein CASSPAGGHEQFF.